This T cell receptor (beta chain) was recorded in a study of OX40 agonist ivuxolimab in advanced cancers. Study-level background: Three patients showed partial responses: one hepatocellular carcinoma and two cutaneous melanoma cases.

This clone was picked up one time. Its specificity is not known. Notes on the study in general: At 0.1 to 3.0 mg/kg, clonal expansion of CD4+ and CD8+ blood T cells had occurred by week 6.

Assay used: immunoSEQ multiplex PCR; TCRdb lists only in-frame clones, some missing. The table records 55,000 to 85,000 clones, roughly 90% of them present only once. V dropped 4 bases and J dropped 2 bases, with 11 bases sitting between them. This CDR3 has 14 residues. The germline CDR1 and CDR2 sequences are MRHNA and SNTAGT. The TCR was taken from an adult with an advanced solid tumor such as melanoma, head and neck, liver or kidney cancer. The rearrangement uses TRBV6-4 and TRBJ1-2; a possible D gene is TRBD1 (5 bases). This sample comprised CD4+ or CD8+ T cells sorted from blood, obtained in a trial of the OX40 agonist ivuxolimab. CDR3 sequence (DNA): TGTGCCAGCAGTGCTGGGGCCCCCAACTATGGCTACACCTTC. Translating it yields CASSAGAPNYGYTF.